One and the same sample provided the 2 T cell receptor beta chains below, sequenced in a study of CD8 T cells in Susac syndrome. The RNA, about 0.45 to 1 ug, was put through reverse transcription using random hexamers. TCRdb used MiXCR to reprocess the immunoSEQ multiplex PCR reads, holding one entry per CDR3 protein. The sample records about 180,000 distinct CDR3 sequences, 85% to 95% being singletons. Sequenced material: CD8+ T cells from PBMCs. The receptors were sampled from a human donor with multiple sclerosis.

J is TRBJ2-5 and V is TRBV28, with a tentative D call TRBD1 (5 bases). V dropped 6 bases and J dropped 5 bases, with 16 bases sitting between them. Germline V gene sequence: CDR1 MDHEN, CDR2 SYDVKM. This CDR3 region has 14 residues. The DNA of the CDR3 is TGTGCCAGCAGCCGAGACTGGGCAGGGGAGACCCAGTACTTC. Translated: CASSRDWAGETQYF.

V and J are TRBV23-1 and TRBJ2-7; maybe TRBD2 (6 bases). TRBV23-1 is an ORF; its function is uncertain. The V and J ends lost 0 bases and 0 bases respectively, with 12 bases between them. The CDR3 sequence is 16 residues long. Here the CDR3 reads CASSQSVEGTSYEQYF. The CDR3 DNA is TGCGCCAGCAGTCAATCGGTGGAGGGGACCTCCTACGAGCAGTACTTC.